These 21 T cell receptor beta chains share one sample of origin, sequenced in a study of response to subunit inactivated influenza vaccine. Each CDR3 protein gets one entry after TCRdb re-called the RT-PCR reads with MiXCR. The table has roughly 780,000 distinct CDR3 sequences, approximately 17% seen once. The specimen comprised PBMCs from blood, sampled 4 to 6 days after vaccination. The receptors shown here come from a man aged 50-60 years who received an inactivated influenza vaccine.

This clonotype has a handful of counts. V is TRBV12-3 or TRBV12-4 and J is TRBJ1-5; D is ambiguous. Trimming pared 3 bases from V and 3 bases from J, leaving 9 bases between. The CDR3 runs to 14 residues. This CDR3 reads CASSFREYNQPQHF. Written as DNA, the CDR3 is TGTGCCAGCAGTTTCCGGGAGTACAATCAGCCCCAGCATTTT.

The chain links TRBV12-3 or TRBV12-4 to TRBJ2-7; D possibly corresponds to TRBD1 (5 bases). The ends were cut back, 6 bases at V and 6 bases at J, with 15 bases in the middle. The CDR3 loop spans 13 amino acids. This CDR3 is CASSQNQGSEQYF. As DNA, the CDR3 is TGTGCCAGCAGCCAAAACCAGGGAAGCGAGCAGTACTTC.

This clonotype has ten or more counts. DNA of the CDR3: TGTGCCAGCAGTGCGGGGGACACAGATACGCAGTATTTT. This sequence encodes CASSAGDTDTQYF. The chain has TRBV2 and TRBJ2-3; tentatively, D is TRBD2 (6 bases). The CDR3 is made up of 13 amino acids. The V end was cut by 4 bases, the J end by 2 bases, with 7 bases between. Germline V gene data show CDR1 as SNHLY and CDR2 as FYNNEI.

This clonotype was seen a handful of times. This chain uses TRBV5-1 with TRBJ2-1; D may correspond to TRBD1 or TRBD2 (5 bases each). This CDR3 spans 15 amino acids. V shed 5 bases and J shed 8 bases, with 20 bases lying between them. The germline CDR1 and CDR2 sequences are SGHRS and YFSETQ. In DNA form, the CDR3 reads TGCGCCAGCAGTCTTGGATGGGGGAAATTGGATGAGCAGTTCTTC. This codes for CASSLGWGKLDEQFF.

This clonotype was observed a handful of times. This sequence joins TRBV20-1 and TRBJ2-7; 9 nucleotides align to TRBD2. This CDR3 is built from 12 residues. Per germline, CDR1 DFQATT and CDR2 SNEGSKA (reference sequence). The ends lost 7 bases at V and 4 bases at J; junction bases unmatched: 5. As DNA, the CDR3 is TGCAGTGGCGGGGGGGCGGTTTACGAGCAGTACTTC. Protein: CSGGGAVYEQYF.

V usage is TRBV18 and J usage is TRBJ2-7, with D perhaps matching TRBD2 (6 bases). The CDR3 spans 14 residues. V was shortened by 2 bases and J by 4 bases, with 12 bases between the two germline ends. CDR1 and CDR2 (germline): KGHSH, LQKENI. The chain's CDR3 is CASSPGPGTYEQYF. The DNA for the CDR3 is TGTGCCAGCTCACCAGGGCCGGGGACTTACGAGCAGTACTTC. The full variable domain, with the rest looked up from reference TRBV18 and TRBJ2-7, is NAGVMQNPRHLVRRRGQEARLRCSPMKGHSHVYWYRQLPEEGLKFMVYLQKENIIDESGMPKERFSAEFPKEGPSILRIQQVVRGDSAAYFCASSPGPGTYEQYFGPGTRLTVT.

This clonotype was recorded at least ten times. The V and J genes are TRBV5-1 and TRBJ2-7; tentatively, D is TRBD2 (5 bases). CDR1 is SGHRS and CDR2 is YFSETQ in the germline V gene. There are 17 residues in the CDR3. Deletions cut 0 bases from V and 2 bases from J, with 18 bases between. In nucleotides, the CDR3 is TGCGCCAGCAGCTTGGGGTTCCTTCGGACTGATACCTACGAGCAGTACTTC. Its protein is CASSLGFLRTDTYEQYF.

The V gene is TRBV12-3 or TRBV12-4, the J gene TRBJ1-2; D ambiguous. The CDR3 extends over 14 amino acids. V was pared by 3 bases and J by 8 bases, with 16 bases between. Written as DNA, the CDR3 is TGTGCCAGCAGTTTCTCGTTGGGCACCGGGGGCTACACCTTC. Translated, it gives CASSFSLGTGGYTF.

This clonotype has only a few counts. The chain is built from TRBV7-9 and TRBJ2-1; D is possibly TRBD2 (6 bases). CDR3 length: 15 residues. Germline CDR1 is SEHNR and CDR2 is FQNEAQ (reference sequence). Trimming took 5 bases from V and 8 from J, leaving 19 bases between them. The CDR3, as DNA: TGTGCCAGCAGCCCGAGGTCGGGGGTTCGGCATGAGCAGTTCTTC. Translating it yields CASSPRSGVRHEQFF.

This clonotype was counted only a few times. The CDR3 region is CASSHGGNSPLHF. The CDR3 nucleotides read TGTGCCAGCAGCCATGGGGGGAATTCACCCCTCCACTTT. J is TRBJ1-6 and V is TRBV5-5, with D perhaps TRBD1 (5 bases). Trimming took 4 bases from V and 7 from J, leaving 9 bases between them. Germline lookup yields CDR1 SGHKS and CDR2 YYEKEE (reference sequence). CDR3 length equals 13 residues.

The rearrangement links TRBV7-2 to TRBJ1-1, with 10 bases aligning to TRBD1. Germline CDR1 SGHTA, CDR2 FQGNSA. Trimming at V came to 4 bases and at J to 5 bases, leaving 4 bases not matched to a gene. The CDR3 loop spans 14 amino acids. The CDR3 here is CASSSWTGGTEAFF. The CDR3 bases are TGTGCCAGCAGCTCATGGACAGGGGGAACTGAAGCTTTCTTT. Variable domain in full (rest from reference TRBV7-2 and TRBJ1-1): GAGVSQSPSNKVTEKGKDVELRCDPISGHTALYWYRQSLGQGLEFLIYFQGNSAPDKSGLPSDRFSAERTGGSVSTLTIQRTQQEDSAVYLCASSSWTGGTEAFFGQGTRLTVV.

The chain combines TRBV28 with TRBJ2-4; perhaps D is TRBD1 or TRBD2 (6 bases each). CDR1 and CDR2 (germline): MDHEN, SYDVKM. The CDR3 runs to 16 residues. The ends were cut back, 3 bases at V and 5 bases at J, with 17 bases in the middle. Here the CDR3 reads CASSFGGGPEENIQYF. CDR3 sequence (DNA): TGTGCCAGCAGTTTCGGGGGCGGACCGGAGGAAAACATTCAGTACTTC.

This clonotype was observed a handful of times. The chain links TRBV12-3 or TRBV12-4 to TRBJ1-6; D perhaps matches TRBD1 (6 bases). The CDR3 is made up of 13 amino acids. V lost 2 bases, J lost 8 bases, and 7 bases lay in between. The CDR3 sequence: CASSLKGDSPLHF. As DNA, the CDR3 is TGTGCCAGCAGTTTAAAGGGGGATTCACCCCTCCACTTT.

This clonotype was picked up a small number of times. The chain combines TRBV18 with TRBJ1-5; TRBD1 is a possible D gene (6 bases). Germline CDR1 and CDR2: KGHSH and LQKENI. The CDR3 totals 13 residues. V was trimmed by 3 bases and J by 5 bases, leaving 8 bases between them. The CDR3 DNA is TGTGCCAGCTCACCGGACAGTTATCAGCCCCAGCATTTT. Its translation: CASSPDSYQPQHF.

This clonotype has a handful of counts. The chain employs TRBV29-1 and TRBJ1-2, with 8 bases matching TRBD1. Germline V CDR1 and CDR2: SQVTM, ANQGSEA. This CDR3 is 13 amino acids long. CDR3 in amino acids: CKATGGSDYGYTF. The CDR3, as DNA: TGCAAGGCCACAGGGGGTAGTGACTATGGCTACACCTTC. Drawing the rest from reference TRBV29-1 and TRBJ1-2, the complete variable domain is SAVISQKPSRDICQRGTSLTIQCQVDSQVTMMFWYRQQPGQSLTLIATANQGSEATYESGFVIDKFPISRPNLTFSTLTVSNMSPEDSSIYLCKATGGSDYGYTFGSGTRLTVV.

In this sample, this clonotype turned up a few times. The rearrangement uses TRBV5-6 and TRBJ2-7, with 12 bases aligning to TRBD1. This CDR3 is built from 13 residues. The germline CDR1 and CDR2 sequences are SGHDT and YYEEEE. The junction had 3 bases not matched to a gene; V was cut back by 7 bases and J by 4 bases. CDR3 in DNA: TGTGCCAGCGGGACAGGGGGCTGGTACGAGCAGTACTTC. Its translation: CASGTGGWYEQYF. The whole variable domain, filled in from reference TRBV5-6 and TRBJ2-7, reads DAGVTQSPTHLIKTRGQQVTLRCSPKSGHDTVSWYQQALGQGPQFIFQYYEEEERQRGNFPDRFSGHQFPNYSSELNVNALLLGDSALYLCASGTGGWYEQYFGPGTRLTVT.

This clonotype appeared a few times. The chain uses TRBV9 and TRBJ2-1; D gene ambiguous. The V gene lost 0 bases and the J gene lost 7 bases, with 5 bases spanning the gap. The germline V gene encodes CDR1 SGDLS and CDR2 YYNGEE. The CDR3 consists of 12 residues. CDR3 in DNA: TGTGCCAGCAGCGTAGTAGAGAATGAGCAGTTCTTC. Translation: CASSVVENEQFF.

Remarks on this clonotype: A read error may produce the germline difference seen at one junction end. The CDR3 coding sequence is TGTGCCAGCACCTTAGACTATACAGATACGCAGTATTTT. It yields the protein CASTLDYTDTQYF. J is TRBJ2-3 and V is TRBV7-2, with TRBD2 as a possible D gene (5 bases). The germline CDR1 and CDR2 sequences are SGHTA and FQGNSA. The CDR3 is 13 amino acids.

The rearrangement joins TRBV12-3 or TRBV12-4 to TRBJ2-3; D might be TRBD1 (6 bases). The ends were cut back, 4 bases at V and 6 bases at J, with 14 bases in the middle. This CDR3 has 14 amino acids. CDR3 sequence reads: CASSWGQGKDTQYF. CDR3 sequence (DNA): TGTGCCAGCAGTTGGGGGCAGGGTAAGGATACGCAGTATTTT.

The genes are TRBV30 and TRBJ1-4, with 8 bases matching TRBD1. The CDR3 contains 15 residues. Per germline, CDR1 GTSNPN and CDR2 SVGIG (reference sequence). With V trimmed by 6 bases and J by 3 bases, 9 bases remained unmatched. CDR3 amino acids: CACLPLTGANEKLFF. CDR3 sequence (DNA): TGTGCCTGCCTACCCCTGACAGGGGCTAATGAAAAACTGTTTTTT.

This clonotype occurred a few times. The chain is built from TRBV2 and TRBJ2-2; TRBD2 matches at 9 bases. The junction had 11 bases not matched to a gene; V was cut back by 11 bases and J by 7 bases. This CDR3 comprises 14 residues. Germline CDR1 reads SNHLY; CDR2 reads FYNNEI. CDR3 coding DNA: TGTGCCTGGACTGGACTAGCGAATGGCGGGGAGCTGTTTTTT. Translated, it gives CAWTGLANGGELFF.